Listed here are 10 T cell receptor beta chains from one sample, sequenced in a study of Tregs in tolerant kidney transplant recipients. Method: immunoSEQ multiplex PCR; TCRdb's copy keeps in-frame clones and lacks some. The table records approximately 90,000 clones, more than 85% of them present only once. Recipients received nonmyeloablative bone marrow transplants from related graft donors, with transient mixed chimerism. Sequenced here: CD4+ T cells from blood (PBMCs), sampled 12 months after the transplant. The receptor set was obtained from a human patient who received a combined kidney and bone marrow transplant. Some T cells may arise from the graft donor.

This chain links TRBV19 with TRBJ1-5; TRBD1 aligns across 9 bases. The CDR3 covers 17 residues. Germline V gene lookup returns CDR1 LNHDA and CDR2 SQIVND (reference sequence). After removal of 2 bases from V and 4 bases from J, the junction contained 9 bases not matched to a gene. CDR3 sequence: CASSITPGQGSNQPQHF. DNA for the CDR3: TGTGCCAGTAGTATAACCCCGGGACAGGGTTCGAATCAGCCCCAGCATTTT.

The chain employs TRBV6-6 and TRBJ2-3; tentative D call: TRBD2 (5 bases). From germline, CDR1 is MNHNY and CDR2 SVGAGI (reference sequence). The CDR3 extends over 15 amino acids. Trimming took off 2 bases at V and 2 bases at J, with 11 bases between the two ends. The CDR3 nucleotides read TGTGCCAGCAGTTACGACTACCGTATCACAGATACGCAGTATTTT. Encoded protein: CASSYDYRITDTQYF.

CDR3 residues: CASSLQRTSGNTIYF. DNA for the CDR3: TGTGCCAGCAGTTTACAAAGGACATCCGGAAACACCATATATTTT. The chain couples TRBV6-5 to TRBJ1-3; a weak D match, TRBD1 (5 bases). This CDR3 is 15 amino acids long. The V end was cut by 4 bases, the J end by 4 bases, with 14 bases between. Looked up from germline, CDR1 is MNHEY and CDR2 is SVGAGI.

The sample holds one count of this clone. The CDR3 loop reads CASSLDRLSSYEQYF. In nucleotides, the CDR3 is TGTGCCAGCAGCCTCGACAGGTTGAGCTCCTACGAGCAGTACTTC. The chain joins TRBV7-9 to TRBJ2-7, with TRBD1 as a possible D gene (6 bases). The CDR3 runs to 15 residues. CDR1 is SEHNR and CDR2 is FQNEAQ in the germline V gene (reference sequence). The V end was cut by 5 bases, the J end by 0 bases, with 14 bases between.

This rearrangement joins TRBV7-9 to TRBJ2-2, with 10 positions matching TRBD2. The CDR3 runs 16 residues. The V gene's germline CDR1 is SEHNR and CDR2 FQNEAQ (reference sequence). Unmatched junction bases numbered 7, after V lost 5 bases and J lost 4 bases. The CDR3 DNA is TGTGCCAGCAGCAAACCGGGACTAGCGTCCACCGGGGAGCTGTTTTTT. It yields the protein CASSKPGLASTGELFF.

CDR3 sequence reads: CASSWTGGEPGNTIYF. The CDR3 DNA reads TGCGCCAGCAGCTGGACAGGGGGCGAACCTGGAAACACCATATATTTT. The V gene is TRBV5-1, the J gene TRBJ1-3, with 11 positions matching TRBD1. V gave up 3 bases and J gave up 2 bases; unmatched junction bases: 4. The CDR3 is 16 residues long. In germline, CDR1 is SGHRS, CDR2 YFSETQ.

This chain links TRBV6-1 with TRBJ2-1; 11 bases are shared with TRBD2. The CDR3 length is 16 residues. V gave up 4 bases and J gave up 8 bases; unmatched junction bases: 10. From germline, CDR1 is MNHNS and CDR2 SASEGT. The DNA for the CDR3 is TGTGCCAGCAGTGTCCCCATAGCGGGAGGGCGATATGAGCAGTTCTTC. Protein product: CASSVPIAGGRYEQFF.

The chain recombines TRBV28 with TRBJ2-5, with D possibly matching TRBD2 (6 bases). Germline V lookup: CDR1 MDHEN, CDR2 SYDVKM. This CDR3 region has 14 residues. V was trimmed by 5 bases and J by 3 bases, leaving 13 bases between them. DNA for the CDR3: TGTGCCAGCAGTCCATTAGCGGTAGAAGAGACCCAGTACTTC. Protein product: CASSPLAVEETQYF.

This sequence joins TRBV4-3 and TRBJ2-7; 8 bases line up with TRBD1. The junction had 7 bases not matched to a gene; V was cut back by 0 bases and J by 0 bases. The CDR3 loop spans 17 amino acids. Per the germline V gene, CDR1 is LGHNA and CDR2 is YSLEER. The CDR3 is CASSQDKGTGGSYEQYF. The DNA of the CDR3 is TGCGCCAGCAGCCAAGATAAAGGAACAGGGGGCTCCTACGAGCAGTACTTC.

CDR3: CASSFLAGVGEQYF. Written as DNA, the CDR3 is TGTGCCAGCAGCTTCCTAGCGGGAGTGGGCGAGCAGTACTTC. The genes are TRBV11-1 and TRBJ2-7; 10 bases are a match to TRBD2. With 3 bases clipped from V and 6 bases from J, the junction kept 5 bases outside the gene matches. Germline loops: CDR1 SGHAT, CDR2 FQDESV (reference sequence). CDR3 length equals 14 residues.